The sequence of this TCR beta chain was determined in a study of T cell changes during pregnancy in multiple sclerosis. Measured with immunoSEQ multiplex PCR; TCRdb has only the in-frame clones, and not every one. The profile covers 85,000 to 95,000 clones, with 91% appearing a single time and approximately 1.7% taken by the ten largest. The V segment lost 5 bases and the J segment 0 bases; nucleotides outside the gene matches: 8. Germline V lookup: CDR1 SGHKS, CDR2 YYEKEE (reference sequence). The CDR3 loop spans 16 amino acids. This receptor was identified in a female donor in good health, enrolled as a control in a pregnancy study. Material: peripheral blood, obtained after pregnancy. V usage is TRBV5-5 and J usage is TRBJ2-1, with TRBD1 matching over 7 bases. This CDR3 reads CASSPGTASSYNEQFF. CDR3 in DNA: TGTGCCAGCAGTCCAGGGACAGCGAGCTCCTACAATGAGCAGTTCTTC. Filled out from reference TRBV5-5 and TRBJ2-1, the complete variable domain reads DAGVTQSPTHLIKTRGQQVTLRCSPISGHKSVSWYQQVLGQGPQFIFQYYEKEERGRGNFPDRFSARQFPNYSSELNVNALLLGDSALYLCASSPGTASSYNEQFFGPGTRLTVL.